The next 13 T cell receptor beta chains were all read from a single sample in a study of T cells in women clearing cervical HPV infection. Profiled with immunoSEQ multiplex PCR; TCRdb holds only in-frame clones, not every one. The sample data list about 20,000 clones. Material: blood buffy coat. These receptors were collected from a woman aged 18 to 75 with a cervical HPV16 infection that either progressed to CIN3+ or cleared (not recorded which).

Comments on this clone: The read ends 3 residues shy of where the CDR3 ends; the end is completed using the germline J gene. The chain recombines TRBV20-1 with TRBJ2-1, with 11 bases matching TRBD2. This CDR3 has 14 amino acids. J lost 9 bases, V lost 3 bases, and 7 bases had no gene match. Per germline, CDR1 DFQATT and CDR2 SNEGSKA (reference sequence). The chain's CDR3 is CSARTGTSGGEQFF. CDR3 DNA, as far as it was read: TGCAGTGCTAGGACCGGGACTAGCGGCGGTGAG.

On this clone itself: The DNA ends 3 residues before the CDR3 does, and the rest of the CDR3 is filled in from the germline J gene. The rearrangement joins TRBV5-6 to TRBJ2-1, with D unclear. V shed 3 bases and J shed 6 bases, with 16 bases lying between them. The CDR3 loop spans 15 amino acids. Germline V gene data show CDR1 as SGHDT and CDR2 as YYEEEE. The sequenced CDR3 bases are TGTGCCAGCAGCTCTGTCGGTCTACGTGGCAATGAG. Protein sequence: CASSSVGLRGNE. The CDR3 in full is CASSSVGLRGNEQFF.

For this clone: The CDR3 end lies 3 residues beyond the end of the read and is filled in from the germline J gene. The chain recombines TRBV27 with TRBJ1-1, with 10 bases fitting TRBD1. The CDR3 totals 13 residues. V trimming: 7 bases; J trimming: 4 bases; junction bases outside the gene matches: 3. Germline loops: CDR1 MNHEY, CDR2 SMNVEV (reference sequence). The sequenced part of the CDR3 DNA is TGTGCCAGCAAGGGACAGGGGATCACTGAA. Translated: CASKGQGITE. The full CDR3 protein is CASKGQGITEAFF.

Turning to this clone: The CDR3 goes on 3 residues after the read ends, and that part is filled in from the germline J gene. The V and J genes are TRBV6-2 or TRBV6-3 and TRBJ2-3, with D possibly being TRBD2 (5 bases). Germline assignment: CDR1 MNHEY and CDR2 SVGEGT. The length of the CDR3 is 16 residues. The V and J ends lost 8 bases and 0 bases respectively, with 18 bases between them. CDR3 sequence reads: CASSKTGGSSTDTQYF. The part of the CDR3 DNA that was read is TGTGCCAGCTCCAAAACCGGCGGGTCTAGCACAGATACG.

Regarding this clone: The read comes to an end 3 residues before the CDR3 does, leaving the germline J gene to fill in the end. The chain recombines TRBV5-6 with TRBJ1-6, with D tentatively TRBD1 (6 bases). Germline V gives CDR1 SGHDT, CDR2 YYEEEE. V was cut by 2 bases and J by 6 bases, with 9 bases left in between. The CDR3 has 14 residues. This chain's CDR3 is CASSLAGANSPLHF. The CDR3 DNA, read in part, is TGTGCCAGCAGCTTAGCAGGGGCTAATTCACCC.

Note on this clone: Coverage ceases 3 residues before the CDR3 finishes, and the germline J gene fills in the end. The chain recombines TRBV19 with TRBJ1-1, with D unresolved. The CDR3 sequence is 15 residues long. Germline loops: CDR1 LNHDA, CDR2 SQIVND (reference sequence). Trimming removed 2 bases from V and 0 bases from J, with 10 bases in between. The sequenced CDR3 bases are TGTGCCAGTAGTATAATCGGTACGATGAACACTGAA. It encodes CASSIIGTMNTE. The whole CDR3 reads CASSIIGTMNTEAFF.

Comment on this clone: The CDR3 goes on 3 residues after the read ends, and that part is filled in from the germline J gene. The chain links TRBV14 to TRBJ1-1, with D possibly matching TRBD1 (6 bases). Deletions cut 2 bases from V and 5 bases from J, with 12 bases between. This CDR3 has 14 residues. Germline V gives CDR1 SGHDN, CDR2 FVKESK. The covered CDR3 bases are TGTGCCAGCAGCCAAACGAGACAGGTGACTGAA. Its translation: CASSQTRQVTE. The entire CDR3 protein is CASSQTRQVTEAFF.

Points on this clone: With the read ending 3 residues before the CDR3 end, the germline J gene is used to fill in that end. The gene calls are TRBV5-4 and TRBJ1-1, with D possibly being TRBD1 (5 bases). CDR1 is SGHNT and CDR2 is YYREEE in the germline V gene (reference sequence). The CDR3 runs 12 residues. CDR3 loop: CASSLLTDEAFF. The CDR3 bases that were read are TGTGCCAGCAGCTTATTGACAGACGAA.

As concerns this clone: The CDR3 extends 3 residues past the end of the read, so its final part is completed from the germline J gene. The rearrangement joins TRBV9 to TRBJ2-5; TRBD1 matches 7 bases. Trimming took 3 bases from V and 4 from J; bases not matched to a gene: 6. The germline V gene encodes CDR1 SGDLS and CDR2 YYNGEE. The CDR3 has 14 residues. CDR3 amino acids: CASSGRQGGETQYF. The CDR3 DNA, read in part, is TGTGCCAGCAGCGGAAGACAGGGCGGAGAGACC.

CDR3 residues: CASSLVQGNSPLFF. The sequenced CDR3 bases are TGTGCCAGCAGCTTAGTCCAGGGAAACTCACCG. The chain employs TRBV7-9 and TRBJ2-2; D is perhaps TRBD1 (5 bases). The CDR3 end falls 3 residues outside the read, so it is completed with the germline J gene. The CDR3 is made up of 14 amino acids. Germline V gene sequence: CDR1 SEHNR, CDR2 FQNEAQ (reference sequence).

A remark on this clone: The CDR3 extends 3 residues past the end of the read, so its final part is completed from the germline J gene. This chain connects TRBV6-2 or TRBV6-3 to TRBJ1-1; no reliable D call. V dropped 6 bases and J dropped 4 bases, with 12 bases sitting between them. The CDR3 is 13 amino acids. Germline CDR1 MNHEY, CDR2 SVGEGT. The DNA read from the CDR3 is TGTGCCAGCAGAGACGACTGGAGCACTGAA. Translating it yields CASRDDWSTE. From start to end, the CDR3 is CASRDDWSTEAFF.

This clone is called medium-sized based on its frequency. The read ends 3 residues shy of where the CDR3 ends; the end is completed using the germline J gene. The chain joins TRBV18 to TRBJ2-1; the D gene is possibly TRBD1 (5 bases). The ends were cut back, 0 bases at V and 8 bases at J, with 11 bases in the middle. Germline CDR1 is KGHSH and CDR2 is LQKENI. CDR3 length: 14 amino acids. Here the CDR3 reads CASSPPTGRDEQFF. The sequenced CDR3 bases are TGTGCCAGCTCACCACCCACAGGTCGGGATGAG.

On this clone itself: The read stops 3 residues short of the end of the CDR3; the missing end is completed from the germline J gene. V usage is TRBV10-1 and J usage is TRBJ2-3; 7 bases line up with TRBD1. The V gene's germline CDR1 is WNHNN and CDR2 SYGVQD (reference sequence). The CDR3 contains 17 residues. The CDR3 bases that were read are TGCGCCAGCAGCGACCTAAAACAGGGGCCGTACCAAGAGACG. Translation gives CASSDLKQGPYQET. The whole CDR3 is CASSDLKQGPYQETQYF.